The present T cell receptor beta chain was sequenced within a study of CD8 T cells in ankylosing spondylitis. General observations from the study: Characteristic of ankylosing spondylitis blood, it appeared, was a TCR beta motif comprising several highly homologous variants.

The CDR3 length is 15 residues. Germline CDR1 is MNHEY and CDR2 is SMNVEV (reference sequence). The V and J ends lost 7 bases and 4 bases, in that order; junction bases with no gene match: 5. This clonotype appeared a few times. Antigen unknown. By quantitative 5'-RACE with molecular barcodes, the TCR beta libraries were made. In TCRdb, the 5' RACE reads were re-called with MiXCR into one record per CDR3 protein. Of approximately 140,000 distinct CDR3 sequences in the sample, under 20% were seen once. This receptor was taken from a male donor with ankylosing spondylitis. Sequencing was done on a sample of blood, either unsorted or a sorted T cell fraction (not recorded which). The rearrangement links TRBV27 to TRBJ2-1, with 12 bases lining up with TRBD2. CDR3 nucleotide sequence: TGTGCCAGCACCCGAGGGACTAGCGGGTACAATGAGCAGTTCTTC. Translated: CASTRGTSGYNEQFF.